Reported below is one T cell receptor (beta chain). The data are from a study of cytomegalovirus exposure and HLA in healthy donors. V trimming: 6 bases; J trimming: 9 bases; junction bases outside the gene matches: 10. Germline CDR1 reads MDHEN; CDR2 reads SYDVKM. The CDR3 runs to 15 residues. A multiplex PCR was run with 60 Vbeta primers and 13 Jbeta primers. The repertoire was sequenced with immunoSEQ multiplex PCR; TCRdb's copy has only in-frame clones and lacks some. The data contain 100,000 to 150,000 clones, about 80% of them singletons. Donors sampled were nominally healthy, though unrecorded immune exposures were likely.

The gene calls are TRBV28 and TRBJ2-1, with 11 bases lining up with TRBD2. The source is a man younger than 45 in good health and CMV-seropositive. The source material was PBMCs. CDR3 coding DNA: TGTGCCAGCAGATCTCCAACTAGCGGGAGTACTGAGCAGTTCTTC. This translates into CASRSPTSGSTEQFF.